These 21 T cell receptor beta chains were sequenced from one sample in a study of CD8+ T cells in alopecia areata. As the sequencing template, cDNA was produced by extracting RNA and reverse transcribing it. Clones were read by immunoSEQ multiplex PCR, and TCRdb kept only the in-frame ones, dropping some. The table records 9,500 to 15,000 clones, around 62% of them present only once. Sampling of alopecia areata patients yielded lesional scalp punch biopsies as well as peripheral blood. Sequencing used skin. The origin of the receptors is a human donor with alopecia areata.

This clone appeared a few times. The CDR3: CASRPLGRAVQFF. CDR3 DNA: TGTGCCAGCAGGCCCCTTGGGAGGGCAGTGCAGTTCTTC. The gene calls are TRBV27 and TRBJ2-1, with 7 bases that match TRBD2. V lost 6 bases and J lost 12; bases outside the gene matches: 11. The CDR3 consists of 13 residues. Germline assignment: CDR1 MNHEY and CDR2 SMNVEV (reference sequence).

This clone was seen a few times. The chain is built from TRBV7-9 and TRBJ2-1, with D possibly matching TRBD1 (6 bases). Per the germline V gene, CDR1 is SEHNR and CDR2 is FQNEAQ (reference sequence). This CDR3 has 16 residues. Trimming removed 2 bases from V and 0 bases from J, with 11 bases in between. CDR3 sequence (DNA): TGTGCCAGCAGCTTATCCACAGGGAGCTCCTACAATGAGCAGTTCTTC. Translating gives CASSLSTGSSYNEQFF.

The gene calls are TRBV7-8 and TRBJ2-4; 7 bases map to TRBD2. The CDR3 has 15 residues. CDR1 is SGHVS and CDR2 is FQNEAQ in the germline V gene. V dropped 3 bases and J dropped 9; count of bases not matched to a gene: 11. DNA for the CDR3: TGTGCCAGCAGCTTTCTCGGGGGAGGGGAGGCCATTCAGTACTTC. Protein sequence: CASSFLGGGEAIQYF.

This chain connects TRBV6-5 to TRBJ1-4; 8 bases are shared with TRBD1. Germline-derived CDR1 and CDR2 are MNHEY and SVGAGI. J lost 8 bases, V lost 6 bases, and 8 bases had no gene match. CDR3 length: 14 amino acids. The CDR3 bases are TGTGCCAGCAGCCTGACAGGGGTCAGAGAAAAACTGTTTTTT. Its protein is CASSLTGVREKLFF.

The chain uses TRBV4-1 and TRBJ2-1; no reliable D call. Germline V lookup: CDR1 MGHRA, CDR2 YSYEKL. The CDR3 is 13 residues long. V was trimmed by 1 base and J by 10 bases, leaving 11 bases between them. The CDR3 nucleotides read TGCGCCAGCAGCCAAGGTATTGAGCTCGAGCAGTTCTTC. Amino acid sequence: CASSQGIELEQFF.

The chain links TRBV6-5 to TRBJ2-5; D might be TRBD2 (7 bases). The germline CDR1 and CDR2 sequences are MNHEY and SVGAGI. The V gene lost 5 bases and the J gene lost 5 bases, with 12 bases spanning the gap. CDR3 size: 13 residues. The CDR3 is CASSRGARETQYF. The CDR3 nucleotides read TGTGCCAGCAGTCGGGGGGCCCGGGAGACCCAGTACTTC.

V is TRBV29-1 and J is TRBJ2-7; D is ambiguous. This CDR3 region has 14 residues. CDR1 and CDR2 from the germline V gene are SQVTM and ANQGSEA. Trimming removed 2 bases at V and 4 bases at J, with 15 bases between. The CDR3 sequence is CSVESGTLPYEQYF. The DNA for the CDR3 is TGCAGCGTTGAAAGTGGCACCCTCCCTTACGAGCAGTACTTC.

The rearrangement uses TRBV6-1 and TRBJ2-1; D is undetermined. The CDR3 extends over 14 amino acids. Trimming shortened V by 6 bases and J by 4 bases, and 13 bases separated the two germline ends. Per the germline V gene, CDR1 is MNHNS and CDR2 is SASEGT. In DNA form, the CDR3 reads TGTGCCAGCAGCGGATCGGGCGAATACAATGAGCAGTTCTTC. It specifies CASSGSGEYNEQFF.

The rearrangement uses TRBV21-1 and TRBJ2-3; the table's D call, TRBD2, has no DNA check behind it. TRBV21-1 constitutes a pseudogene. This CDR3 has 19 amino acids. The chain's CDR3 is CASSKYSYRGAGTTDTQYF. The CDR3 DNA is TGTGCCAGCAGCAAATACTCTTACCGGGGAGCGGGAACCACAGATACGCAGTATTTT.

This clone has only a few counts. V and J are TRBV7-2 and TRBJ2-1; TRBD2 might be the D (5 bases). There are 15 residues in the CDR3. Per germline, CDR1 SGHTA and CDR2 FQGNSA. Trimming removed 3 bases from V and 7 bases from J, with 16 bases in between. CDR3: CASSFELSSGNEQFF. For the CDR3, the DNA is TGTGCCAGCAGCTTTGAGTTGTCGTCGGGAAATGAGCAGTTCTTC.

V is TRBV7-2 and J is TRBJ2-7; D could derive from TRBD1 or TRBD2 (5 bases each). V was trimmed by 6 bases and J by 2 bases, leaving 14 bases between them. Germline V gives CDR1 SGHTA, CDR2 FQGNSA. The CDR3 covers 14 residues. The CDR3: CASSLRPGPYEQYF. The CDR3 DNA reads TGTGCCAGCAGTTTGAGACCGGGGCCCTACGAGCAGTACTTC.

The J gene is TRBJ2-7, the V gene TRBV5-4, with 9 bases aligning to TRBD1. This CDR3 region has 14 residues. Trimming at V came to 4 bases and at J to 7 bases, leaving 9 bases not matched to a gene. Germline V lookup: CDR1 SGHNT, CDR2 YYREEE (reference sequence). The CDR3 DNA reads TGTGCCAGCAGCACCCGGGACAGGGTGGGGGAGCAGTACTTC. This translates into CASSTRDRVGEQYF.

The rearrangement links TRBV5-6 to TRBJ2-7, with D hard to call. The V gene lost 2 bases and the J gene lost 0 bases, with 6 bases spanning the gap. CDR1 SGHDT and CDR2 YYEEEE come from the germline V gene. The CDR3 spans 13 residues. CDR3 region: CASSFRASYEQYF. CDR3 nucleotide sequence: TGTGCCAGCAGCTTCCGGGCCTCCTACGAGCAGTACTTC.

The V and J genes are TRBV11-3 and TRBJ2-7, with a weak D call TRBD2 (6 bases). Germline loops: CDR1 SGHNT, CDR2 YENEEA. The CDR3 contains 14 residues. Trimming took 5 bases from V and 2 from J, leaving 13 bases between them. The CDR3 DNA reads TGTGCCAGCAGCACGCGGGACGCCACCTACGAGCAGTACTTC. Translating it yields CASSTRDATYEQYF.

Regarding this clone: Germline is not matched at one junction end, which may reflect a read error. This chain links TRBV18 with TRBJ2-7, with D possibly matching TRBD2 (5 bases). The CDR3 contains 14 residues. The germline V gene has CDR1 KGHSH and CDR2 LQKENI. The CDR3 nucleotides are TGTGCCAGCTCACCGAGAACGGTTGACTACGAGCAGCACTTC. Translating it yields CASSPRTVDYEQHF. Filled out from reference TRBV18 and TRBJ2-7, the complete variable domain reads NAGVMQNPRHLVRRRGQEARLRCSPMKGHSHVYWYRQLPEEGLKFMVYLQKENIIDESGMPKERFSAEFPKEGPSILRIQQVVRGDSAAYFCASSPRTVDYEQHFGPGTRLTVT.

This clone counts as medium-sized. The chain combines TRBV5-6 with TRBJ2-2; D not resolved. V was shortened by 3 bases and J by 3 bases, with 15 bases between the two germline ends. CDR1 is SGHDT and CDR2 is YYEEEE in the germline V gene. The CDR3 is 16 amino acids. The CDR3: CASSSLASFDTGELFF. In DNA, the CDR3 is TGTGCCAGCAGCTCGTTAGCTAGTTTTGACACCGGGGAGCTGTTTTTT.

This clone is judged medium-sized. The identical CDR3 is also encoded by other nucleotide sequences in the sample. This rearrangement joins TRBV13 to TRBJ1-5; D is unclear. The V end lost 0 bases, the J end lost 1 base, and 1 base lay between the germline ends. This CDR3 region has 13 residues. CDR1 is PRHDT, CDR2 FYEKMQ, per germline (reference sequence). CDR3: CASSLGSNQPQHF. The CDR3 DNA sequence: TGTGCCAGCAGCTTAGGCAGCAATCAGCCCCAGCATTTT.

The sample holds one count of this clone. The chain combines TRBV19 with TRBJ2-4; D is ambiguous. Trimming cost V 3 bases and J 0 bases, with 9 bases left between them. The CDR3 is 15 residues long. CDR1 and CDR2 (germline): LNHDA, SQIVND (reference sequence). In nucleotides, the CDR3 is TGTGCCAGTAGTATTGTCCTAACAGCCAAAAACATTCAGTACTTC. Translated, it gives CASSIVLTAKNIQYF.

V and J are TRBV27 and TRBJ2-7, with 8 bases lining up with TRBD1. The CDR3 spans 14 residues. Germline CDR1 MNHEY, CDR2 SMNVEV (reference sequence). Losses at the gene ends were 9 bases for V and 6 bases for J; bases not matched to a gene: 13. The CDR3 sequence: CASRADRGSFEQYF. In DNA form, the CDR3 reads TGTGCCAGTAGAGCCGACAGGGGTTCGTTCGAGCAGTACTTC.

This chain uses TRBV2 with TRBJ2-3, with a weak D call TRBD2 (5 bases). Trimming took 5 bases from V and 6 from J, leaving 9 bases between them. From germline, CDR1 is SNHLY and CDR2 FYNNEI. The CDR3 runs to 12 residues. CDR3 loop: CASSFSVDTQYF. In nucleotides, the CDR3 is TGTGCCAGCAGTTTTAGCGTGGATACGCAGTATTTT.

The chain carries TRBV7-2 and TRBJ2-5, with D tentatively TRBD1 (6 bases). The J call could be wrong; TRBJ2-7 is a better fit for the DNA end. This CDR3 region has 13 residues. Germline lookup yields CDR1 SGHTA and CDR2 FQGNSA. CDR3 bases: TGTGCCAGCAGCTTTACAGGGTCCTACGAGCAGTACTTC. Amino acid sequence: CASSFTGSYEQYF.